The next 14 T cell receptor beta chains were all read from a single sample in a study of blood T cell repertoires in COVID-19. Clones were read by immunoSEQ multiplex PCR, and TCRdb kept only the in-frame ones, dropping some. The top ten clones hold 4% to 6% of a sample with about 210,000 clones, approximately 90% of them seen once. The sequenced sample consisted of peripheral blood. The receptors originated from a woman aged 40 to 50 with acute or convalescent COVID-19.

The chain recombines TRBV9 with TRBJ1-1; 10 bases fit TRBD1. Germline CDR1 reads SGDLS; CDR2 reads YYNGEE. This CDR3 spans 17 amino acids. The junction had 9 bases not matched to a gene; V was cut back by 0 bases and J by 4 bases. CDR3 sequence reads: CASSVGDRGVSITEAFF. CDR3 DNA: TGTGCCAGCAGCGTAGGGGACAGGGGAGTGAGTATCACTGAAGCTTTCTTT.

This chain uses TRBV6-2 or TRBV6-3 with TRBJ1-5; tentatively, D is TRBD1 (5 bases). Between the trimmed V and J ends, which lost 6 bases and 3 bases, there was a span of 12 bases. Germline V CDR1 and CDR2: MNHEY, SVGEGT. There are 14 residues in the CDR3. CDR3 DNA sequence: TGTGCCAGCAGCTTATGGGGCCCCAATCAGCCCCAGCATTTT. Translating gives CASSLWGPNQPQHF.

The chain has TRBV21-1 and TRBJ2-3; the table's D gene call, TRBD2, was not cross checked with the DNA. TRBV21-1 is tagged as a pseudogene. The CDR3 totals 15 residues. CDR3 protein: CASSNYRLKLDTQYF. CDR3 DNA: TGTGCCAGCAGCAACTACCGACTGAAATTGGATACGCAGTATTTT.

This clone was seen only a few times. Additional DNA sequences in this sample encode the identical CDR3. The CDR3 region has the DNA TGTGCCAGCAGTTACTCGGGGGGGAGAGAGACCCAGTACTTC. Translation gives CASSYSGGRETQYF. The V and J genes are TRBV6-5 and TRBJ2-5; 7 bases fit TRBD2. Trimming cost V 0 bases and J 4 bases; bases outside gene matches: 2. Germline lookup yields CDR1 MNHEY and CDR2 SVGAGI. This CDR3 has 14 amino acids.

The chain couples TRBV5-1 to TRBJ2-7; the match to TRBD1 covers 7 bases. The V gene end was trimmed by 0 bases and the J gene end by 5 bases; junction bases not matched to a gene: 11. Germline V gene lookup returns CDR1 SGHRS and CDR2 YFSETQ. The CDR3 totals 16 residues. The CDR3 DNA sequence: TGCGCCAGCAGCTTGGCCTGGAACAGGGGATGCGACGAGCAGTACGTC. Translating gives CASSLAWNRGCDEQYV.

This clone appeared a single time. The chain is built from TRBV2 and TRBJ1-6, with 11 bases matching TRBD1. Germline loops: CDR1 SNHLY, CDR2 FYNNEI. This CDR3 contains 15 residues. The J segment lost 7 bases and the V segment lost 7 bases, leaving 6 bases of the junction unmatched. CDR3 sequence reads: CASTGQGAWNSPLHF. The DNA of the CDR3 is TGTGCCAGCACAGGACAGGGGGCCTGGAATTCACCCCTCCACTTT. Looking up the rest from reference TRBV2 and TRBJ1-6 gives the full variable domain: EPEVTQTPSHQVTQMGQEVILRCVPISNHLYFYWYRQILGQKVEFLVSFYNNEISEKSEIFDDQFSVERPDGSNFTLKIRSTKLEDSAMYFCASTGQGAWNSPLHFGNGTRLTVT.

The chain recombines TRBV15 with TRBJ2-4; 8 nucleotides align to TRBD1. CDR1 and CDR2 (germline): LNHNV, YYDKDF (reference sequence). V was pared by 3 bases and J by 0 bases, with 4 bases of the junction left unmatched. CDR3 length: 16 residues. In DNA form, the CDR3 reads TGTGCCACCAGCAGGGGGACAGGTCTAGCCAAAAACATTCAGTACTTC. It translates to CATSRGTGLAKNIQYF.

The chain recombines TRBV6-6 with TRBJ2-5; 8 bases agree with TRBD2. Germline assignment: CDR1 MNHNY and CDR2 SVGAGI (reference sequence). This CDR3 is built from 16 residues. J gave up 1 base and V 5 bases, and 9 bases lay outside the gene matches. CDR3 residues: CASSAPGGGGQETQYF. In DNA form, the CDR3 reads TGTGCCAGCAGTGCCCCGGGGGGGGGCGGCCAAGAGACCCAGTACTTC.

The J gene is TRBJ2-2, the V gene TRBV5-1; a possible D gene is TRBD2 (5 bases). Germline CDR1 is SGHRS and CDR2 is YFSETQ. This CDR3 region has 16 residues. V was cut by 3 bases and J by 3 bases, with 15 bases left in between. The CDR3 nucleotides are TGCGCCAGCAGCTCGGACCTGAGGAGGCACACCGGGGAGCTGTTTTTT. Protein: CASSSDLRRHTGELFF.

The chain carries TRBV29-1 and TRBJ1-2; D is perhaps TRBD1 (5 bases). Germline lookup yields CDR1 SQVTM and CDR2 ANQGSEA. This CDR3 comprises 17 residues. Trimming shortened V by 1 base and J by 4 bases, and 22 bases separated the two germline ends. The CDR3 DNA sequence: TGCAGCGTTGAAGCCTACATGGAGGGACCTATAGGCTATGGCTACACCTTC. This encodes CSVEAYMEGPIGYGYTF.

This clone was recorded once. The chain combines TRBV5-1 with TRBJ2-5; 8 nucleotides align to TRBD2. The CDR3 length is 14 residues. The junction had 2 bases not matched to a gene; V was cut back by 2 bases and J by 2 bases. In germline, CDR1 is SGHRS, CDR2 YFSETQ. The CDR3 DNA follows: TGCGCCAGCAGCTTTGGGACTAGGCAAGAGACCCAGTACTTC. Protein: CASSFGTRQETQYF.

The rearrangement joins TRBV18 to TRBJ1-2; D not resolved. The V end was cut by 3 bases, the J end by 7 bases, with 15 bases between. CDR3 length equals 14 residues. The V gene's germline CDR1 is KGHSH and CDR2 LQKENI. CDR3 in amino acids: CASSPTNWPGGYTF. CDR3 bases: TGTGCCAGCTCACCTACTAACTGGCCCGGTGGCTACACCTTC.

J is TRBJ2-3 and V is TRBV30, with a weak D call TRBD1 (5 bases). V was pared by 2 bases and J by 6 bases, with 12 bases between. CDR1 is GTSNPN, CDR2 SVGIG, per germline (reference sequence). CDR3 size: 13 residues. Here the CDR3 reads CAWSPRGRDTQYF. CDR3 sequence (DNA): TGTGCCTGGAGTCCTAGGGGTAGGGATACGCAGTATTTT. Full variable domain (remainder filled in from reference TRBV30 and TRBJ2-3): SQTIHQWPATLVQPVGSPLSLECTVEGTSNPNLYWYRQAAGRGLQLLFYSVGIGQISSEVPQNLSASRPQDRQFILSSKKLLLSDSGFYLCAWSPRGRDTQYFGPGTRLTVL.

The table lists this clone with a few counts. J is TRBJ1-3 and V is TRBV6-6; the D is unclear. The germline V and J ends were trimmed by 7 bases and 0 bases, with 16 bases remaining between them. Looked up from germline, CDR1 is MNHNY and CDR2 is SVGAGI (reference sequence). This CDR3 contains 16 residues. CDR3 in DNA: TGTGCCAGCACCGACGCCGTCCGGGACTCTGGAAACACCATATATTTT. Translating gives CASTDAVRDSGNTIYF.